The rows below give T cell receptor beta chains drawn from one sample of a study of blood T cells in healthy people across ages. TCRdb fed the 5' RACE reads into MiXCR, producing one record per CDR3 protein. The top ten clones hold 18% of a sample with around 800,000 distinct CDR3 sequences, about 42% of them seen once. Input material: blood. These TCRs come from a man older than 75 in good health. Both conserved end residues are part of each CDR3. Each record gives: V gene, clone size, J gene, D gene, CDR3 protein, CDR3 DNA. D genes are given only for firm matches. Clone size is not always given. Where it is, it says once, few, many or a class for expanded clones.

v_call: TRBV28; clone_size: few; j_call: TRBJ2-1; d_call: TRBD2; cdr3_aa: CASSLHLQGTSGNYEQFF; cdr3_nt: TGTGCCAGCAGTTTGCATTTACAAGGGACTAGCGGGAACTATGAGCAGTTCTTC
v_call: TRBV20-1; clone_size: NA; j_call: TRBJ2-7; d_call: NA; cdr3_aa: CSADRNIEDEQYF; cdr3_nt: TGCAGTGCTGACAGGAACATTGAGGACGAGCAGTACTTC
v_call: TRBV7-2; clone_size: NA; j_call: TRBJ1-2; d_call: NA; cdr3_aa: CASSLSGWGYTF; cdr3_nt: TGTGCCAGCAGCTTATCAGGGTGGGGCTACACCTTC
v_call: TRBV20-1; clone_size: NA; j_call: TRBJ2-7; d_call: NA; cdr3_aa: CSARGATREQYF; cdr3_nt: TGCAGTGCTAGAGGTGCTACAAGAGAGCAGTACTTC
v_call: TRBV10-3; clone_size: NA; j_call: TRBJ2-5; d_call: NA; cdr3_aa: CAISGRDQETQYF; cdr3_nt: TGTGCCATCAGTGGTCGCGACCAAGAGACCCAGTACTTC
v_call: TRBV20-1; clone_size: NA; j_call: TRBJ2-1; d_call: NA; cdr3_aa: CSARDSSYTEQFF; cdr3_nt: TGCAGTGCTAGGGACAGCTCCTACACTGAGCAGTTCTTC
v_call: TRBV4-3; clone_size: NA; j_call: TRBJ2-4; d_call: NA; cdr3_aa: CASSQDYWAGQYF; cdr3_nt: TGCGCCAGCAGCCAAGATTATTGGGCGGGTCAGTACTTC
v_call: TRBV18; clone_size: NA; j_call: TRBJ1-4; d_call: TRBD1; cdr3_aa: CASSQGARANEKLFF; cdr3_nt: TGTGCCAGCTCGCAGGGGGCGCGAGCTAATGAAAAACTGTTTTTT
v_call: TRBV28; clone_size: few; j_call: TRBJ2-1; d_call: NA; cdr3_aa: CASSRYGVGEQFF; cdr3_nt: TGTGCCAGCAGCCGATACGGGGTAGGTGAGCAGTTCTTC
v_call: TRBV28; clone_size: NA; j_call: TRBJ2-7; d_call: TRBD2; cdr3_aa: CASSHLSGRKYEQYF; cdr3_nt: TGTGCCAGCAGCCACCTGAGCGGGAGGAAGTACGAGCAGTACTTC
v_call: TRBV7-2; clone_size: few; j_call: TRBJ2-3; d_call: NA; cdr3_aa: CAEIWSGAGTDTQYF; cdr3_nt: TGTGCCGAAATCTGGTCGGGGGCGGGCACAGATACGCAGTATTTT
v_call: TRBV7-3; clone_size: NA; j_call: TRBJ2-3; d_call: TRBD2; cdr3_aa: CASSSASGGTDTQYF; cdr3_nt: TGTGCCAGCAGCTCCGCTAGCGGGGGCACAGATACGCAGTATTTT
v_call: TRBV10-3; clone_size: NA; j_call: TRBJ2-5; d_call: TRBD2; cdr3_aa: CAISDPGAGGPNEQYF; cdr3_nt: TGTGCCATCAGTGACCCGGGGGCGGGAGGGCCCAATGAGCAGTACTTC
v_call: TRBV29-1; clone_size: NA; j_call: TRBJ2-5; d_call: NA; cdr3_aa: CSAKGQGETQYF; cdr3_nt: TGCAGCGCCAAGGGTCAGGGCGAGACCCAGTACTTC
v_call: TRBV7-9; clone_size: once; j_call: TRBJ1-6; d_call: NA; cdr3_aa: CASSPTPDNSPPHF; cdr3_nt: TGTGCCAGCAGCCCGACACCGGATAATTCACCCCCCCACTTT
v_call: TRBV20-1; clone_size: NA; j_call: TRBJ1-6; d_call: TRBD1; cdr3_aa: CSARNPRTGVDSPLHF; cdr3_nt: TGCAGTGCTAGAAACCCTAGGACAGGGGTTGATTCACCCCTCCACTTT
v_call: TRBV28; clone_size: NA; j_call: TRBJ2-5; d_call: NA; cdr3_aa: CASSPGDRMNEQYF; cdr3_nt: TGTGCCAGCAGTCCGGGGGACAGAATGAATGAGCAGTACTTC
v_call: TRBV28; clone_size: NA; j_call: TRBJ2-3; d_call: TRBD1; cdr3_aa: CASSRWTGGGAADTQYF; cdr3_nt: TGTGCCAGCAGCCGATGGACAGGGGGCGGCGCAGCAGATACGCAGTATTTT
v_call: TRBV11-3; clone_size: NA; j_call: TRBJ2-5; d_call: TRBD1; cdr3_aa: CASSFGTGGRGETQYF; cdr3_nt: TGTGCCAGCAGCTTCGGGACAGGGGGACGTGGCGAGACCCAGTACTTC
v_call: TRBV14; clone_size: NA; j_call: TRBJ2-7; d_call: TRBD1; cdr3_aa: CASSQIRTGGEQYF; cdr3_nt: TGTGCCAGCAGCCAAATTAGGACAGGGGGCGAGCAGTACTTC
v_call: TRBV18; clone_size: NA; j_call: TRBJ2-5; d_call: NA; cdr3_aa: CASSPPQGRTETQYF; cdr3_nt: TGTGCCAGCTCACCACCCCAGGGTCGCACGGAGACCCAGTACTTC
v_call: TRBV10-3; clone_size: NA; j_call: TRBJ2-2; d_call: NA; cdr3_aa: CAISEKGTNTGELFF; cdr3_nt: TGTGCCATCAGTGAAAAGGGGACGAACACCGGGGAGCTGTTTTTT
v_call: TRBV20-1; clone_size: NA; j_call: TRBJ2-7; d_call: TRBD2; cdr3_aa: CSALLLAGGPPYEQYF; cdr3_nt: TGCAGTGCTCTACTCTTAGCGGGAGGACCACCCTACGAGCAGTACTTC
v_call: TRBV6-2/TRBV6-3; clone_size: many; j_call: TRBJ2-7; d_call: TRBD2; cdr3_aa: CASRPTSGSVGEQYF; cdr3_nt: TGTGCCAGCAGACCGACTAGCGGGAGCGTGGGCGAGCAGTACTTC
v_call: TRBV29-1; clone_size: NA; j_call: TRBJ2-7; d_call: NA; cdr3_aa: CSVRGGGETYEQYF; cdr3_nt: TGCAGCGTGAGGGGCGGCGGGGAGACCTACGAGCAGTACTTC
v_call: TRBV29-1; clone_size: many; j_call: TRBJ2-3; d_call: TRBD1; cdr3_aa: CSAGTGGTDTQYF; cdr3_nt: TGCAGCGCTGGGACAGGGGGGACAGATACGCAGTATTTT
v_call: TRBV15; clone_size: NA; j_call: TRBJ2-1; d_call: TRBD1; cdr3_aa: CATSRDIARQGLHNEQFF; cdr3_nt: TGTGCCACCAGCAGAGATATTGCTCGACAGGGTCTCCACAATGAGCAGTTCTTC
v_call: TRBV5-1; clone_size: NA; j_call: TRBJ2-5; d_call: TRBD2; cdr3_aa: CASSGTSGKNEQYF; cdr3_nt: TGCGCCAGCAGCGGGACTAGCGGGAAAAATGAGCAGTACTTC
v_call: TRBV19; clone_size: NA; j_call: TRBJ2-1; d_call: TRBD2; cdr3_aa: CASSIDWEGEQFF; cdr3_nt: TGTGCCAGTAGTATAGACTGGGAGGGTGAGCAGTTCTTC
v_call: TRBV20-1; clone_size: NA; j_call: TRBJ1-5; d_call: NA; cdr3_aa: CSARVTGRGNQPQHF; cdr3_nt: TGCAGTGCTAGAGTCACAGGGAGGGGCAATCAGCCCCAGCATTTT
v_call: TRBV7-2; clone_size: many; j_call: TRBJ2-5; d_call: TRBD1; cdr3_aa: CASSLNRGRETQYF; cdr3_nt: TGTGCCAGCAGCTTAAACAGGGGGCGGGAGACCCAGTACTTC
v_call: TRBV7-2; clone_size: many; j_call: TRBJ2-7; d_call: NA; cdr3_aa: CASSSTALYYEQYF; cdr3_nt: TGTGCCAGCAGCTCGACAGCATTGTACTACGAGCAGTACTTC
v_call: TRBV29-1; clone_size: NA; j_call: TRBJ2-4; d_call: TRBD1; cdr3_aa: CSVGDRLAKNIQYF; cdr3_nt: TGCAGCGTTGGGGACAGGCTAGCCAAAAACATTCAGTACTTC
v_call: TRBV7-2; clone_size: NA; j_call: TRBJ2-3; d_call: NA; cdr3_aa: CASSSRPGANTDTQYF; cdr3_nt: TGTGCCAGCAGCTCCCGCCCAGGGGCCAACACAGATACGCAGTATTTT
v_call: TRBV7-9; clone_size: NA; j_call: TRBJ2-3; d_call: NA; cdr3_aa: CASSLTGRGTDTQYF; cdr3_nt: TGTGCCAGCAGCTTAACCGGGAGAGGCACAGATACGCAGTATTTT
v_call: TRBV5-1; clone_size: NA; j_call: TRBJ1-2; d_call: NA; cdr3_aa: CASSLENIRGYTF; cdr3_nt: TGCGCCAGCAGCTTGGAGAATATACGGGGCTACACCTTC
v_call: TRBV24-1; clone_size: many; j_call: TRBJ2-1; d_call: TRBD2; cdr3_aa: CATSDLGAGINEQFF; cdr3_nt: TGTGCCACCAGTGATTTAGGAGCGGGAATCAATGAGCAGTTCTTC
v_call: TRBV7-2; clone_size: NA; j_call: TRBJ2-7; d_call: TRBD1; cdr3_aa: CASSSDRGVYEQYF; cdr3_nt: TGTGCCAGCAGTTCGGACAGGGGAGTCTACGAGCAGTACTTC
v_call: TRBV7-2; clone_size: many; j_call: TRBJ2-7; d_call: TRBD2; cdr3_aa: CASSTASGTEQYF; cdr3_nt: TGTGCCAGCAGCACGGCTAGCGGGACCGAGCAGTACTTC
v_call: TRBV12-3/TRBV12-4; clone_size: NA; j_call: TRBJ1-4; d_call: NA; cdr3_aa: CASSLTQGDEKLFF; cdr3_nt: TGTGCCAGCAGCTTAACGCAGGGCGATGAAAAACTGTTTTTT
v_call: TRBV5-1; clone_size: NA; j_call: TRBJ2-3; d_call: NA; cdr3_aa: CASSLDSAGATDTQYF; cdr3_nt: TGCGCCAGCAGCTTGGATTCGGCGGGGGCCACAGATACGCAGTATTTT
v_call: TRBV29-1; clone_size: NA; j_call: TRBJ1-2; d_call: NA; cdr3_aa: CSVSGRGYTF; cdr3_nt: TGCAGCGTTAGCGGTCGCGGCTACACCTTC
v_call: TRBV29-1; clone_size: few; j_call: TRBJ1-1; d_call: NA; cdr3_aa: CSVEDRGRGLAEAFF; cdr3_nt: TGTAGCGTTGAAGATAGGGGGAGGGGTCTCGCTGAAGCTTTCTTT
v_call: TRBV5-6; clone_size: NA; j_call: TRBJ2-5; d_call: NA; cdr3_aa: CASSSGLLRETQYF; cdr3_nt: TGTGCCAGCAGCTCCGGACTACTCCGAGAGACCCAGTACTTC